This is a list of T cell receptor beta chains from one sample in a study of blood T cell repertoires in COVID-19. Sequenced by immunoSEQ multiplex PCR; TCRdb stores in-frame clones only, minus some. Of 99,000 or so clones in the sample, around 90% were seen once. Sequenced input: peripheral blood. These TCRs come from a human donor in a cohort sampled during active COVID-19. CDR3s leave out the opening cysteine and the closing phenylalanine or tryptophan. D genes are given only for firm matches.

V: TRBV27
D: .
CDR3: ASSLADSYEQY

V: TRBV6-5
D: .
CDR3: ASSAKSGSDEQF

V: TRBV29-1
D: .
CDR3: SVEDQEGPSLEQY

V: TRBV5-1
D: .
CDR3: ASSSGQGSTDTQY

V: TRBV7-9
D: .
CDR3: ASSGHYTEAF

V: TRBV20-1
D: TRBD2
CDR3: SASLAGGGTDTQY

V: TRBV5-5
D: .
CDR3: ASSPSGRAWSYGYT

V: TRBV5-1
D: TRBD2
CDR3: ASSWETSGRSQDTQY

V: TRBV29-1
D: .
CDR3: SVAASWGLGEKLF

V: TRBV11-3
D: TRBD2
CDR3: ASSGTSGRANTGELF

V: TRBV19
D: .
CDR3: ASRSIGVREQF

V: TRBV12-5
D: TRBD2
CDR3: ASGLSGLALSTDTQY

V: TRBV9
D: TRBD2
CDR3: ASSVPRGGTDTQY

V: TRBV3-1/TRBV3-2
D: TRBD1
CDR3: ASTPDRGVAETQY

V: TRBV4-3
D: TRBD2
CDR3: ASSQDRASGMTYEQY

V: TRBV28
D: TRBD1
CDR3: ASSPLTGGIGYT

V: TRBV19
D: .
CDR3: ASSMGRGAF

V: TRBV20-1
D: .
CDR3: SASLSRGGEKYEQY

V: TRBV4-3
D: .
CDR3: ASSQDSSGHPYEQY

V: TRBV29-1
D: .
CDR3: RARWGGSEAF

V: TRBV7-9
D: .
CDR3: ASSPDTLNSPLH

V: TRBV7-2
D: .
CDR3: ASSFGTYLARPGYEQY

V: TRBV6-5
D: .
CDR3: ASRGPLGPTSPLH

V: TRBV5-4
D: .
CDR3: ASSLATYNEQF

V: TRBV7-2
D: TRBD1
CDR3: ASSLVGTATNEKLF

V: TRBV25-1
D: .
CDR3: ASSSGTWYQETQY

V: TRBV24-1
D: TRBD2
CDR3: ATSDYPTSANTDTQY

V: TRBV9
D: .
CDR3: ASSVGYGRANSYEQY

V: TRBV6-5
D: .
CDR3: ASSSSTGNQPQH

V: TRBV7-3
D: TRBD1
CDR3: ASSFTETGESNTGELF

V: TRBV3-1/TRBV3-2
D: TRBD1
CDR3: ASSQARQGVYEQY

V: TRBV9
D: TRBD2
CDR3: ASSVGGLAGRSGANVLT

V: TRBV5-4
D: .
CDR3: ASSLEGARGGKQY

V: TRBV28
D: TRBD2
CDR3: ASSLTAGGSATGELF

V: TRBV5-4
D: TRBD2
CDR3: ASSLRLAGTDTQY

V: TRBV27
D: .
CDR3: ASSLGSLTEAF

V: TRBV30
D: .
CDR3: AWGRQKNYGYT

V: TRBV15
D: .
CDR3: ATSSRGTYNEQF

V: TRBV10-3
D: .
CDR3: AISESEGVEQY

V: TRBV28
D: TRBD2
CDR3: ASTWTSGRSGWVEQY

V: TRBV4-1
D: .
CDR3: ASSQNVRASEAF

V: TRBV7-2
D: TRBD1
CDR3: ASSSQGRYYEQY

V: TRBV9
D: .
CDR3: ASSVISGNTQY

V: TRBV19
D: TRBD1
CDR3: ASNGQGGIWNQPQH